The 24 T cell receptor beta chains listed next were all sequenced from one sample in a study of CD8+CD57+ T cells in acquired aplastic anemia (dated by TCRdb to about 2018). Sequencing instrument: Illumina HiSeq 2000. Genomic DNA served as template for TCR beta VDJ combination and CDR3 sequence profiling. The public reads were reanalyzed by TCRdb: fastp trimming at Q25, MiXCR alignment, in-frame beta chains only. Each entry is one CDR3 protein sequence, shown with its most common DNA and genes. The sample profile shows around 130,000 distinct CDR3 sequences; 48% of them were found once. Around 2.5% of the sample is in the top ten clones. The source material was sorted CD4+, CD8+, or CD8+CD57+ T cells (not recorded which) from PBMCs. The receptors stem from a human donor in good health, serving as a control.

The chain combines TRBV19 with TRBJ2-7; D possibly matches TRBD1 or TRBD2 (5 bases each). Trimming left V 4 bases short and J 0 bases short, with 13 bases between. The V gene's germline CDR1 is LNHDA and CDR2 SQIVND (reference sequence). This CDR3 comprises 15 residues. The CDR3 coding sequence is TGTGCCAGTAGTAACCTGGGGGAAACCTCCTACGAGCAGTACTTC. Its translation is CASSNLGETSYEQYF.

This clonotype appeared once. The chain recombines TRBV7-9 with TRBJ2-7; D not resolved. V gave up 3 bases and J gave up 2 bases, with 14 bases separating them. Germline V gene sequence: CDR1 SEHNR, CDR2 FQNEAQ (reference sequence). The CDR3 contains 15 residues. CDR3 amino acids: CASSFKVVDPYEQYF. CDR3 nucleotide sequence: TGTGCCAGCAGCTTTAAGGTAGTAGATCCCTACGAGCAGTACTTC.

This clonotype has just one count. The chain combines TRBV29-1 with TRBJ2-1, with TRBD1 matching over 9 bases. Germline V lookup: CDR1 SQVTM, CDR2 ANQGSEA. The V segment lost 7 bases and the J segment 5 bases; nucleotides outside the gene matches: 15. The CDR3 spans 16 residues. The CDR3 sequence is CSESSKGQGGHNEQFF. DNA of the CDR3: TGCAGCGAGTCCTCGAAGGGACAGGGAGGCCACAATGAGCAGTTCTTC.

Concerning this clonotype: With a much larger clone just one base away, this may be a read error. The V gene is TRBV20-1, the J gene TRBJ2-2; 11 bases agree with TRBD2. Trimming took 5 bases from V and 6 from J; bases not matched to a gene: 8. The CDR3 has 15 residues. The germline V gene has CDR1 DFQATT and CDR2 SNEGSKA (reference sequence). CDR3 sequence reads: CSASRLAGPAGELFF. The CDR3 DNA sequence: TGCAGTGCTTCCCGACTAGCGGGGCCCGCCGGGGAGCTGTTTTTT.

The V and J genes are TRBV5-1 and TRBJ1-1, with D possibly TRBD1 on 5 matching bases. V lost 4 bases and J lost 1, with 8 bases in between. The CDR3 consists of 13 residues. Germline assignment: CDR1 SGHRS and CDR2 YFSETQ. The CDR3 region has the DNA TGCGCCAGCAGCCCCGGGACGAACACTGAAGCTTTCTTT. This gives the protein CASSPGTNTEAFF.

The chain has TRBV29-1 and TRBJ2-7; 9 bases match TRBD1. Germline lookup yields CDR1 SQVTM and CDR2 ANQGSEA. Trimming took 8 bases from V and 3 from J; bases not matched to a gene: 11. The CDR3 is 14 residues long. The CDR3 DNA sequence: TGCAGCACCGTCTCCGCGGGACAGGGCTACGAGCAGTACTTC. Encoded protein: CSTVSAGQGYEQYF.

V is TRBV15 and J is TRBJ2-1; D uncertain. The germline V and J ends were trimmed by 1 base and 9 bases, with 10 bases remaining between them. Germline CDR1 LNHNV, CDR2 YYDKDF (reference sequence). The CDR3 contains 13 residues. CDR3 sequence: CATSRGLRGEQFF. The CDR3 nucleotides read TGTGCCACCAGCAGAGGGTTAAGAGGTGAGCAGTTCTTC. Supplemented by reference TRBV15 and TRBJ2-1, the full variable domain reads DAMVIQNPRYQVTQFGKPVTLSCSQTLNHNVMYWYQQKSSQAPKLLFHYYDKDFNNEADTPDNFQSRRPNTSFCFLDIRSPGLGDTAMYLCATSRGLRGEQFFGPGTRLTVL.

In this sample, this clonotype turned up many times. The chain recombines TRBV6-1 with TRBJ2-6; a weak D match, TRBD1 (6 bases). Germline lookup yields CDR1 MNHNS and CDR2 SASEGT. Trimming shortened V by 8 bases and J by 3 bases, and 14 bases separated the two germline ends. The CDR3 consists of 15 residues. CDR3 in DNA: TGTGCCAGCGGGAGACAGGCTGGTGGGGCCAACGTCCTGACTTTC. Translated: CASGRQAGGANVLTF.

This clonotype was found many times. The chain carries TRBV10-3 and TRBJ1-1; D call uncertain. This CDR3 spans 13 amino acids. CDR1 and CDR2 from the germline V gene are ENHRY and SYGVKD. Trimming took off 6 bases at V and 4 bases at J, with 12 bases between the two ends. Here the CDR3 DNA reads TGTGCCATCAGGTTAAAGGACGGCACTGAAGCTTTCTTT. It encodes CAIRLKDGTEAFF.

Here the CDR3 reads CASRSGGGPTDTQYF. The CDR3 region has the DNA TGCGCCAGCAGATCCGGGGGGGGGCCGACAGATACGCAGTATTTT. The V gene is TRBV5-1, the J gene TRBJ2-3; 8 nucleotides agree with TRBD2. The CDR3 totals 15 residues. With V trimmed by 5 bases and J by 3 bases, 8 bases remained unmatched. The germline V gene encodes CDR1 SGHRS and CDR2 YFSETQ.

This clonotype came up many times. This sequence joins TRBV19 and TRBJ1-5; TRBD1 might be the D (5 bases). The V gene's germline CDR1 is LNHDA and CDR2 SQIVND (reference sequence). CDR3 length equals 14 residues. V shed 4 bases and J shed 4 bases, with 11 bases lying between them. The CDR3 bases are TGTGCCAGTAGTAGACCGGGACTAAATCAGCCCCAGCATTTT. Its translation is CASSRPGLNQPQHF.

CDR3 region: CATKGRTSETQYF. CDR3 in DNA: TGTGCCACCAAAGGCAGGACTTCGGAGACCCAGTACTTC. The genes are TRBV24-1 and TRBJ2-5; a weak D match, TRBD2 (5 bases). The CDR3 has 13 residues. CDR1 KGHDR and CDR2 SFDVKD come from the germline V gene. Trimming left V 8 bases short and J 5 bases short, with 14 bases between.

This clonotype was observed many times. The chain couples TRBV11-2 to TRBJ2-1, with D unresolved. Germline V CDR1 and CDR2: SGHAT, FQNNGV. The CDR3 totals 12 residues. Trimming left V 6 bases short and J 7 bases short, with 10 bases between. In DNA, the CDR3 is TGTGCCAGCAGTCGCATACGGAATGAGCAGTTCTTC. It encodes CASSRIRNEQFF.

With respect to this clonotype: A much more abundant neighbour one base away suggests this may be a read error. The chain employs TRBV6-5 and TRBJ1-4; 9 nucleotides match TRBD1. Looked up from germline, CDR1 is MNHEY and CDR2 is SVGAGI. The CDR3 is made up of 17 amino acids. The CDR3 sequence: CASGYGETGTGNEKLFF. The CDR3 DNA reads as TGTGCCAGCGGTTACGGTGAAACCGGGACAGGGAATGAAAAACTGTTTTTT.

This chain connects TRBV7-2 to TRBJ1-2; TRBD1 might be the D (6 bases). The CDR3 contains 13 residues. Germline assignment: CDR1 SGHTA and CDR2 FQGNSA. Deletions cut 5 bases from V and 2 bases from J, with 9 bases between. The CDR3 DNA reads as TGTGCCAGCAGCCGGGACAAGAACTATGGCTACACCTTC. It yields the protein CASSRDKNYGYTF. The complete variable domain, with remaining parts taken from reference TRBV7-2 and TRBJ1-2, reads GAGVSQSPSNKVTEKGKDVELRCDPISGHTALYWYRQSLGQGLEFLIYFQGNSAPDKSGLPSDRFSAERTGGSVSTLTIQRTQQEDSAVYLCASSRDKNYGYTFGSGTRLTVV.

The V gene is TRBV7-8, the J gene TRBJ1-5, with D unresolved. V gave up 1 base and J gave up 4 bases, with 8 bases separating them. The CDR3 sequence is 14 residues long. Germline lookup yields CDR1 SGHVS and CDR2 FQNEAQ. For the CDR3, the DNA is TGTGCCAGCAGCTTAGTAGAGGGAAATCAGCCCCAGCATTTT. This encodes CASSLVEGNQPQHF.

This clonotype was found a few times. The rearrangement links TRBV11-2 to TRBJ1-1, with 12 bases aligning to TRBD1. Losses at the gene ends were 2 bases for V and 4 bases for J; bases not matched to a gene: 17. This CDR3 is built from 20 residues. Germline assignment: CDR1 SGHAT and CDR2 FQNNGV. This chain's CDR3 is CASSLSKLRGTGGMSTEAFF. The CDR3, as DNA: TGTGCCAGCAGCTTAAGCAAACTCCGGGGGACAGGGGGCATGAGCACTGAAGCTTTCTTT.

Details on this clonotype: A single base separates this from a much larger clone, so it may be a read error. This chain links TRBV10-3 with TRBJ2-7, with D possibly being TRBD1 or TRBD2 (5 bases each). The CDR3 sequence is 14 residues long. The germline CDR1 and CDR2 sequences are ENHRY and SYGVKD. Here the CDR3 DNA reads TGTGCCATCAGCCCGGGACCAGGTTCGTCCGAGCGGTACTTC. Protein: CAISPGPGSSERYF.

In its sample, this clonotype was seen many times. The CDR3 region is CSAAGYRGEQYF. The CDR3, as DNA: TGCAGTGCGGCAGGGTACCGGGGCGAGCAGTACTTC. The chain employs TRBV20-1 and TRBJ2-7; D may correspond to TRBD1 or TRBD2 (5 bases each). CDR1 and CDR2 from the germline V gene are DFQATT and SNEGSKA (reference sequence). CDR3 length: 12 amino acids. Trimming pared 6 bases from V and 6 bases from J, leaving 15 bases between.

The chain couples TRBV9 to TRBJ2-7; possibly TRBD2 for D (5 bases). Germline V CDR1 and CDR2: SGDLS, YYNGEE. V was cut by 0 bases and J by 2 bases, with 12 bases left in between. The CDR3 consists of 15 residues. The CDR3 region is CASSVGGGGAYEQYF. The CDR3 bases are TGTGCCAGCAGCGTAGGAGGAGGAGGCGCCTACGAGCAGTACTTC. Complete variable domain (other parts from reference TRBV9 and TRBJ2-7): DSGVTQTPKHLITATGQRVTLRCSPRSGDLSVYWYQQSLDQGLQFLIQYYNGEERAKGNILERFSAQQFPDLHSELNLSSLELGDSALYFCASSVGGGGAYEQYFGPGTRLTVT.

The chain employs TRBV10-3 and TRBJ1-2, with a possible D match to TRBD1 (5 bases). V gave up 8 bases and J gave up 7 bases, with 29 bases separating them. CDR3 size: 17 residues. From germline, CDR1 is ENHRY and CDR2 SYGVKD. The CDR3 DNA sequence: TGTGCCATCGATGACTACTCAGGGAGGCAAGGGAAACGTGGCTACACCTTC. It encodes CAIDDYSGRQGKRGYTF.

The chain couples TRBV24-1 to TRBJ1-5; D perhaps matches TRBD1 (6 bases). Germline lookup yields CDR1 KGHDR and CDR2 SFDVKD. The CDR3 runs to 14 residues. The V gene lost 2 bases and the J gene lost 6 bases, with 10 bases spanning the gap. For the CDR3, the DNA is TGTGCCACCAGTGATTCCACAGGGCGTCAGCCCCAGCATTTT. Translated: CATSDSTGRQPQHF.

CDR3 DNA sequence: TGTGCCACCAGCGGAGGTCCCTTAGGAGGCTACACCTTC. Encoded protein: CATSGGPLGGYTF. The rearrangement uses TRBV24-1 and TRBJ1-2; D is undetermined. Trimming shortened V by 7 bases and J by 8 bases, and 16 bases separated the two germline ends. The CDR3 is 13 residues long. The germline V gene has CDR1 KGHDR and CDR2 SFDVKD.

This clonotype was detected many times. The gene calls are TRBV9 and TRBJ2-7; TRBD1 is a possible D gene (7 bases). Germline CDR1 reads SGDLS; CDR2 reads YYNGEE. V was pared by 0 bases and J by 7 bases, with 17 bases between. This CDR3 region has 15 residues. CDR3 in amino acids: CASSVEGRGAREQYF. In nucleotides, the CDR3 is TGTGCCAGCAGCGTAGAGGGCAGGGGGGCGAGGGAGCAGTACTTC.